A selection of T cell receptor beta chains follows, all from one sample in a study of tumor and adjacent non-tumor tissue in lung cancer. In TCRdb, the multiplex PCR reads were re-called with MiXCR into one record per CDR3 protein. The table shows about 60,000 distinct CDR3 sequences, with roughly 60% occurring only once. Sequencing was performed on distant non-tumor lung tissue. All receptors come from a man aged 70 or older with non-small cell lung cancer. Both conserved end residues are trimmed from each CDR3.

v_call,j_call,cdr3_aa
TRBV29-1,TRBJ2-1,SVGYNEQF
TRBV12-3/TRBV12-4,TRBJ1-1,ASVGQGRYTEAF
TRBV7-9,TRBJ2-1,ASTGTTYNEQF
TRBV10-3,TRBJ2-1,AISESVGIAVGRINEQF
TRBV10-3,TRBJ2-1,AISLTRGRGNNEQF
TRBV11-2,TRBJ2-7,ASSSGQDKAYEQY
TRBV4-1,TRBJ2-5,ASNQVLYQETQY
TRBV11-2,TRBJ2-7,ASSLRGGNYEQY
TRBV4-2,TRBJ1-4,ASSQDTAGMNDKLF
TRBV6-1,TRBJ2-3,ASRFKNTQY
TRBV6-1,TRBJ1-5,ASLPQRLNNQPQH
TRBV6-5,TRBJ2-1,AGSPSTVYNEQF
TRBV11-2,TRBJ2-2,ASSIDRLTSARELF
TRBV20-1,TRBJ1-4,SARGTTDNEKLF
TRBV6-1,TRBJ2-1,ASSEGVGVHEQI
TRBV10-3,TRBJ2-5,AISERIQETRY
TRBV6-1,TRBJ2-2,ATGRRGENTGELF
TRBV21-1,TRBJ2-1,ASSFLGTVDSYNEQF
TRBV11-2,TRBJ2-7,ASSSPQTGTYEQY
TRBV4-1,TRBJ2-1,ANSYTGRSSYDEQF
TRBV28,TRBJ2-5,ASSLRETEMGTQY
TRBV12-3/TRBV12-4,TRBJ2-5,ATAPLLTSGGETQY
TRBV30,TRBJ2-5,VWSVQSGRETRY
TRBV4-1,TRBJ2-7,ASGAGVGYEQY
TRBV29-1,TRBJ1-3,SVEGSSESSGNTIY
TRBV6-5,TRBJ2-7,TSSYSGLAGAQY
TRBV4-1,TRBJ2-3,ASSQDRVGTDMQY
TRBV20-1,TRBJ1-2,SARSQYSANYGYT
TRBV6-5,TRBJ2-1,ASSYGGSRDEQF
TRBV4-1,TRBJ2-7,ASSWPRQGEKGERY
TRBV11-1,TRBJ1-1,ASSLADRPGGTVAF
TRBV30,TRBJ1-6,ASVEGRGSEGSDSPLH
TRBV11-2,TRBJ2-1,ASSSWTASYNEQF
TRBV11-2,TRBJ1-6,ASSLSRGDNSPLH
TRBV29-1,TRBJ2-3,SVGHLWGTDTQY
TRBV11-2,TRBJ2-2,ASGLGGRFTGDLF
TRBV4-1,TRBJ1-2,GSSQEQGLNYGYT
TRBV6-5,TRBJ2-7,ASSYSPGHSYEEY
TRBV13,TRBJ2-4,ASSLGEQGRVAKNIQY
TRBV2,TRBJ2-1,ASSEGLAGIYNEQF
TRBV6-5,TRBJ2-5,ASKTGYQETQY
TRBV28,TRBJ2-7,ASGRAGIAYEQY
TRBV12-3/TRBV12-4,TRBJ2-7,ASSLLAERSYEQY
TRBV11-2,TRBJ2-7,ASSPRGRGSYEQY
TRBV6-5,TRBJ2-2,ASSGQGAAGELF
TRBV12-3/TRBV12-4,TRBJ2-5,ANSPRTGVAATQY
TRBV11-2,TRBJ2-7,ASSLDPGPFEEY
TRBV29-1,TRBJ2-3,SVRFLDTQY
TRBV6-5,TRBJ2-2,VSKFSGTGTYAGELF
TRBV6-5,TRBJ2-6,ASSSIYRGISVNVPT
TRBV4-2,TRBJ2-2,ASSQRPVRYTGELS
TRBV11-2,TRBJ2-5,ASTLEWTNQETQY
TRBV28,TRBJ1-4,ASSKRTGNEKLF
TRBV5-6,TRBJ2-2,ASSLGEGELF
TRBV12-3/TRBV12-4,TRBJ2-3,VSRPGLLTDTQY